This T cell receptor (beta chain) appears in the sequencing data of a study of cytomegalovirus exposure and HLA in healthy donors. PCR primers comprised 60 Vbeta and 13 Jbeta primers. Assay: immunoSEQ multiplex PCR; the TCRdb copy retains only in-frame clones and omits some. Altogether about 150,000 clones are present, roughly four fifths being singletons, with the ten largest covering more than 1.2%. The ends lost 0 bases at V and 5 bases at J; junction bases unmatched: 12. Germline V lookup: CDR1 LGHNA, CDR2 YSLEER. The CDR3 covers 18 residues. The chain recombines TRBV4-3 with TRBJ2-5; 10 nucleotides agree with TRBD1. The material sequenced was PBMCs. The sequence came from a man younger than 30 in good health and CMV-seronegative. CDR3 region: CASSQDPAGTGAGETQYF. The CDR3 nucleotides are TGCGCCAGCAGCCAAGATCCCGCGGGGACAGGGGCCGGGGAGACCCAGTACTTC.